Following are 4 T cell receptor beta chains from one sample sequenced in a study of T cell changes during pregnancy in multiple sclerosis. Here immunoSEQ multiplex PCR was the method, and the copy in TCRdb shows in-frame clones only, minus some. This sample has 32,000 or so clones, with approximately 90% found just once. The specimen comprised CD4+ T cells from peripheral blood mononuclear cells, sampled in the second trimester of pregnancy. These receptors were collected from a female donor with multiple sclerosis, enrolled in a pregnancy study.

On this clone: This same CDR3 is encoded by further DNA sequences in the sample. J is TRBJ2-4 and V is TRBV5-4, with 7 bases lining up with TRBD2. V lost 0 bases to trimming and J lost 9 bases; unmatched junction nucleotides: 6. CDR1 is SGHNT and CDR2 is YYREEE in the germline V gene (reference sequence). The CDR3 runs 14 residues. The CDR3: CASSLESREGIQYF. In DNA form, the CDR3 reads TGTGCCAGCAGCTTGGAATCTAGGGAGGGCATTCAGTACTTC.

This chain uses TRBV19 with TRBJ1-5, with TRBD1 matching 10 bases. Looked up from germline, CDR1 is LNHDA and CDR2 is SQIVND (reference sequence). CDR3 length: 16 amino acids. The V segment lost 8 bases and the J segment 7 bases; nucleotides outside the gene matches: 14. DNA for the CDR3: TGTGCCAGTTCCGAGACAGGGGGCGAAGTTGGGCAGCCCCAGCATTTT. This gives the protein CASSETGGEVGQPQHF.

The chain recombines TRBV5-1 with TRBJ1-4; D is possibly TRBD1 (6 bases). Germline V gene lookup returns CDR1 SGHRS and CDR2 YFSETQ. The CDR3 extends over 16 amino acids. V was shortened by 0 bases and J by 6 bases, with 15 bases between the two germline ends. CDR3 region: CASSLVSWGRDEKLFF. As DNA, the CDR3 is TGCGCCAGCAGCTTGGTATCATGGGGGCGGGATGAAAAACTGTTTTTT.

This clone showed up just once. The chain couples TRBV10-3 to TRBJ1-2; 8 nucleotides agree with TRBD1. The length of the CDR3 is 16 residues. V shed 0 bases, J shed 5 bases, and the junction held 8 bases outside the gene matches. Germline CDR1 reads ENHRY; CDR2 reads SYGVKD. The CDR3 here is CAISESTRTGTYGYTF. CDR3 DNA sequence: TGTGCCATCAGTGAGTCGACTCGGACAGGGACATATGGCTACACCTTC.